The 14 T cell receptor beta chains presented below share a single source sample, sequenced in a study of T cell changes during pregnancy in multiple sclerosis. The assay was immunoSEQ multiplex PCR, and TCRdb's table has in-frame clones only and misses some. Among tens of thousands of clones listed, 93% were seen once. The sequencing used peripheral blood, collected in the second trimester of pregnancy. The receptor set was obtained from a female donor with multiple sclerosis, enrolled in a pregnancy study.

This sequence joins TRBV5-6 and TRBJ1-3; D unresolved. Germline V gives CDR1 SGHDT, CDR2 YYEEEE. The CDR3 is made up of 14 amino acids. The germline V and J ends were trimmed by 6 bases and 3 bases, with 13 bases remaining between them. CDR3 nucleotides: TGTGCCAGCACCACTGGTCGGTTTGGAAACACCATATATTTT. Protein product: CASTTGRFGNTIYF.

V usage is TRBV20-1 and J usage is TRBJ1-2; 7 nucleotides match TRBD1. The V and J ends lost 7 bases and 4 bases, in that order; junction bases with no gene match: 3. This CDR3 is 11 amino acids long. Germline V lookup: CDR1 DFQATT, CDR2 SNEGSKA (reference sequence). DNA for the CDR3: TGCAGTGGGGACAGATCCTATGGCTACACCTTC. Translated, it gives CSGDRSYGYTF.

The rearrangement links TRBV11-1 to TRBJ1-1; D unclear. In germline, CDR1 is SGHAT, CDR2 FQDESV (reference sequence). The ends were cut back, 2 bases at V and 5 bases at J, with 12 bases in the middle. This CDR3 has 14 residues. This chain's CDR3 is CASSLQVSKTEAFF. The CDR3 bases are TGTGCCAGCAGCTTACAGGTCTCGAAGACTGAAGCTTTCTTT.

This chain joins TRBV19 and TRBJ2-1; D is unresolved. There are 16 residues in the CDR3. Trimming removed 5 bases from V and 2 bases from J, with 16 bases in between. The germline V gene encodes CDR1 LNHDA and CDR2 SQIVND (reference sequence). In nucleotides, the CDR3 is TGTGCCAGTAGTTCCAGATTCCTTCTCGCCTACAATGAGCAGTTCTTC. Encoded protein: CASSSRFLLAYNEQFF. The full variable domain, its missing parts supplied by reference TRBV19 and TRBJ2-1, is DGGITQSPKYLFRKEGQNVTLSCEQNLNHDAMYWYRQDPGQGLRLIYYSQIVNDFQKGDIAEGYSVSREKKESFPLTVTSAQKNPTAFYLCASSSRFLLAYNEQFFGPGTRLTVL.

This chain uses TRBV6-1 with TRBJ2-5; D possibly corresponds to TRBD2 (6 bases). Trimming took 5 bases from V and 2 from J, leaving 12 bases between them. Per germline, CDR1 MNHNS and CDR2 SASEGT. The CDR3 is 14 residues long. The CDR3 region has the DNA TGTGCCAGCAGTAGACTAGTAGTTCAAGAGACCCAGTACTTC. Translating it yields CASSRLVVQETQYF.

This clone was found once. The V and J genes are TRBV6-5 and TRBJ2-1; tentatively, D is TRBD1 (6 bases). The V and J ends lost 2 bases and 0 bases respectively, with 8 bases between them. Per germline, CDR1 MNHEY and CDR2 SVGAGI. This CDR3 has 15 residues. CDR3 nucleotide sequence: TGTGCCAGCAGTTACCAGGGGAGCTCCTACAATGAGCAGTTCTTC. Residues: CASSYQGSSYNEQFF.

This clone has a single count. The chain carries TRBV7-6 and TRBJ1-4; D gene ambiguous. The CDR3 covers 15 residues. Per the germline V gene, CDR1 is SGHVS and CDR2 is FNYEAQ. Trimming took off 3 bases at V and 1 base at J, with 9 bases between the two ends. CDR3: CASSFSWRTNEKLFF. The CDR3 bases are TGTGCCAGCAGCTTCTCCTGGAGAACTAATGAAAAACTGTTTTTT.

V gene TRBV6-5 combines with J gene TRBJ1-1; 8 nucleotides match TRBD1. Germline trimming cut 6 bases from V and 5 bases from J; bases unmatched to any gene: 8. CDR3 size: 14 residues. The germline CDR1 and CDR2 sequences are MNHEY and SVGAGI. CDR3 in DNA: TGTGCCAGCAGGCAGACAGGGGCTGGGACTGAAGCTTTCTTT. Its protein is CASRQTGAGTEAFF.

The gene calls are TRBV5-6 and TRBJ1-5; TRBD1 is a possible D gene (6 bases). Germline CDR1 reads SGHDT; CDR2 reads YYEEEE. The V and J ends lost 0 bases and 4 bases respectively, with 11 bases between them. CDR3 length: 15 amino acids. CDR3 bases: TGTGCCAGCAGCTTGGGATTGCAGGGGAATCAGCCCCAGCATTTT. Protein sequence: CASSLGLQGNQPQHF.

This rearrangement joins TRBV25-1 to TRBJ1-2; the match to TRBD1 covers 8 bases. Germline V gene lookup returns CDR1 MGHDK and CDR2 SYGVNS. With 4 bases clipped from V and 7 bases from J, the junction kept 11 bases outside the gene matches. The CDR3 runs to 15 residues. CDR3 protein: CASSAYQGAEGGYTF. The DNA of the CDR3 is TGTGCCAGCAGTGCCTATCAGGGGGCAGAGGGTGGCTACACCTTC.

The chain carries TRBV29-1 and TRBJ2-3; D remains unclear. Trimming took 1 base from V and 1 from J, leaving 15 bases between them. The length of the CDR3 is 16 residues. Per germline, CDR1 SQVTM and CDR2 ANQGSEA. CDR3 residues: CSVEGAPATGTDTQYF. The CDR3 DNA reads TGCAGCGTTGAAGGGGCCCCCGCTACTGGCACAGATACGCAGTATTTT.

The V gene is TRBV19, the J gene TRBJ2-7, with D perhaps matching TRBD1 (6 bases). The CDR3 loop spans 13 amino acids. Trimming pared 6 bases from V and 9 bases from J, leaving 18 bases between. Germline V CDR1 and CDR2: LNHDA, SQIVND (reference sequence). This CDR3 reads CASSLEPRGRQYF. The DNA of the CDR3 is TGTGCCAGTAGCCTCGAACCCAGGGGTCGGCAGTACTTC.

V gene TRBV18 combines with J gene TRBJ1-1; 9 bases are a match to TRBD1. Germline V lookup: CDR1 KGHSH, CDR2 LQKENI. CDR3 length equals 15 residues. With V trimmed by 3 bases and J by 5 bases, 7 bases remained unmatched. This CDR3 is CASSPPGQGQTEAFF. CDR3 coding DNA: TGTGCCAGCTCACCGCCAGGACAGGGGCAAACTGAAGCTTTCTTT.

The chain carries TRBV4-1 and TRBJ2-5; 8 bases map to TRBD2. The CDR3 has 16 amino acids. The V and J ends lost 1 base and 2 bases, in that order; junction bases with no gene match: 6. CDR1 and CDR2 (germline): MGHRA, YSYEKL. CDR3 DNA: TGCGCCAGCAGCCAAGGCCCGGGGGGGCCTCAAGAGACCCAGTACTTC. This gives the protein CASSQGPGGPQETQYF.